This TCR beta chain was sequenced during a study of long-term antiretroviral therapy in people with HIV. Germline CDR1 and CDR2: SGHRS and YFSETQ. The ends lost 3 bases at V and 4 bases at J; junction bases unmatched: 8. This CDR3 has 16 amino acids. Runs used v3.0 of the immunoSEQ assay and were done at survey level. Produced via immunoSEQ multiplex PCR; TCRdb's table is partial and in-frame only. The sample records some 35,000 clones, around 74% being singletons. This sequence originates from a man in his fifties with HIV. V usage is TRBV5-1 and J usage is TRBJ1-3; 9 nucleotides agree with TRBD1. The specimen was unsorted PBMCs, collected 3 years after starting antiretroviral therapy. The CDR3 DNA reads TGCGCCAGCAGCTCGTCGGGACAGGGAAGAGGAAACACCATATATTTT. Amino acids: CASSSSGQGRGNTIYF.